This T cell receptor beta chain was obtained from a study of draining lymph node invasion in breast cancer (dated by TCRdb to 2019 to 2021). Notes on the research overall: Nodal metastasis was diagnosed by histology and cytokeratin immunohistochemistry, and confirmation was obtained by EpCAM/CD45 flow cytometry. In a separate targeted assay, sorted memory regulatory T cells and memory conventional CD4 T cells were compared across breast cancer tissues by bulk TCR-beta CDR3 sequencing. From every patient, the primary tumor plus matched non-invaded and tumor-invaded tumor-draining lymph nodes were collected, and both Treg and Tconv subsets were profiled. Lymph nodes from roughly 5 patients were covered by the separate targeted TCR sequencing, and for three of those patients the primary tumors were sequenced as well. General study outcomes and caveats: The tumor top-100 clone tracking analysis was possible in only two patients. The data could not determine whether Treg conversion took place in a particular organ or whether converted Tregs recirculated between nodes and tumor. Within each tissue, roughly 13-22% of Treg TCRs were also found among Tconvs, a result interpreted as suggesting peripheral Treg induction. Some clones from the top 100 tumor clones were found in both invaded and non-invaded nodes, which suggests recirculation between the tumor and the draining nodes. According to the targeted TCR-seq data, Tregs appeared to be more clonally expanded than Tconvs in every tissue, and both subsets had lower diversity in tumor than in lymph nodes. TCRs shared between the Treg and Tconv subsets were regarded as suggesting, but not proving, a common clonal origin.

Comments on this clonotype: What antigen it recognizes has not been identified. No per-base quality is available; no much larger clone lies one base away.

CD4+ CD45RA- CD25high cells were sorted as memory regulatory T cells. Each tumor-draining lymph node was classified as non-invaded if metastatic tumor cells were absent and as invaded if metastatic tumor cells were present. Before staining and sorting, a Miltenyi Pan T Cell isolation kit was used to pre-enrich the T cells. Immunohistochemistry for estrogen receptor, progesterone receptor, HER2 and Ki-67 was used to characterize the primary tumors. Fresh surgical tissue was processed within a few hours after surgery by cutting into small fragments. Tissue fragments were enzymatically digested with Liberase TL plus DNase for more than 15 minutes and filtered through a 40-micrometer strainer. After DAPI live/dead staining, cells were sorted on a BD FACS Aria II, reaching about 98-99% purity. Sorted cells were lysed in TCL buffer and RNA was purified with a Norgen Single Cell RNA purification kit including DNase treatment.

The CDR3 holds 13 amino acids from the cysteine to the phenylalanine. Left in the record is the CDR3 DNA by itself, 39 bases read in frame from the first base. V was cut back by 6 bases and J by 7 bases, leaving a gap of 13 bases between them. Per the germline V gene (reference sequence), LNHNV is the CDR1 and YYDKDF is the CDR2. The protocol used for the library was bulk RNA-seq. TCRdb records Illumina HiSeq 2500 as the sequencer. The source study handled its data this way. CDR3 sequences in the separate targeted TCR-seq dataset were extracted from raw reads and quantified using MiXCR version 2.1.5 with default parameters. TCR-beta clones in the separate targeted TCR-seq dataset were defined according to the combination of V gene, J gene and CDR3 sequence. In the separate targeted TCR-seq dataset, clones with fewer than three counts were removed, then only the 90% most strongly expressed clones per sample were retained. In the separate targeted TCR-seq dataset, Treg-Tconv overlap was computed as shared clones divided by total Treg clones per tissue, times 100. The raw public data were reprocessed by TCRdb itself: fastp quality trimming at Q25, MiXCR clonotype calling, in-frame beta chains only. Entries that share a CDR3 protein sequence are merged under the most common genes and DNA. For this entry, the V and J calls and clone size follow TCRdb and not the study's own pipeline. Within this sample are about 3,100 distinct CDR3 sequences, with less than 55% of them counted one time only. Roughly 3.2% of the sample rests with the top ten.

The source material was sorted memory Tregs from a lymph node. Explained via the paper, the cell subset or site label denotes: CD45RA-negative sorted CD4+ T cells (memory Tconv or effector/memory Treg). The sequence was obtained from a female donor with luminal breast cancer. This chain joins TRBV15 to TRBJ2-1, with the D gene not clear enough to name. The bases read TGTGCCACCAGTGGCAGGATAAGTAATGAGCAGTTCTTC. Its protein reads: CATSGRISNEQFF.